A selection of T cell receptor beta chains follows, all from one sample in a study of blood T cell repertoires in COVID-19. Sequencing used immunoSEQ multiplex PCR; TCRdb keeps in-frame clones, though not all of them. The sample has 250,000 to 300,000 clones; around 89% are singletons. The sequenced material came from peripheral blood. The source of these receptors is a woman between 50 and 59 years old with COVID-19, enrolled during active disease. Each CDR3 is given with its conserved first and last residue. D genes are given only for firm matches. Only some rows state a clone size, as once, few, many or a class for expanded clones.

j_call v_call d_call clone_size cdr3_nt cdr3_aa
TRBJ2-7 TRBV12-1 NA NA TGTGCCAGCAGCCCTCCCTCCTACGAGCAGTACTTC CASSPPSYEQYF
TRBJ2-5 TRBV24-1 TRBD1 NA TGTGCCACCAGTGATCCGGGGACAGTAGACCAAGAGACCCAGTACTTC CATSDPGTVDQETQYF
TRBJ2-1 TRBV7-9 TRBD2 NA TGTGCCAGCAGCTTTAGCGGGGCCAACGGGAATGAGCAGTTCTTC CASSFSGANGNEQFF
TRBJ2-2 TRBV7-2 TRBD2 once TGTGCCAGCAGCCCTCTAGCGGGAGCCTACACCGGGGAGCTGTTTTTT CASSPLAGAYTGELFF
TRBJ2-2 TRBV19 NA NA TGTGCCAGTTCGAGAGGGCTAGCGAGCGGGGAGCTGTTTTTT CASSRGLASGELFF
TRBJ2-5 TRBV9 NA NA TGTGCCAGCAGCGTACAGGGCTCGCTGACCGAGACCCAGTACTTC CASSVQGSLTETQYF
TRBJ2-3 TRBV19 NA NA TGTGCCAGTAGGCAGAGGGCCGAAACCACAGATACGCAGTATTTT CASRQRAETTDTQYF
TRBJ2-5 TRBV5-1 TRBD1 NA TGCGCCAGCAGCCAAGACGGACAGGGCCCGGGGGAGACCCAGTACTTC CASSQDGQGPGETQYF
TRBJ1-3 TRBV4-1 NA NA TGCGCCAGCAGCCAAGATCCCCCTCTTGAGACGGGCTCTGGAAACACCATATATTTT CASSQDPPLETGSGNTIYF
TRBJ2-1 TRBV9 TRBD2 NA TGTGCCAGCAGCGTAGCTGCTAGCGGCCCACGGGTGAACGGGCAGTTCTTC CASSVAASGPRVNGQFF
TRBJ2-2 TRBV20-1 NA NA TGCAGTGCTAGTACAGGCTTGAACACCGGGGAGCTGTTTTTT CSASTGLNTGELFF
TRBJ1-1 TRBV18 NA NA TGTGCCAGCTCAAGGACAGACACTGAAGCTTTCTTT CASSRTDTEAFF
TRBJ1-2 TRBV29-1 NA NA TGCAGCGCCACGACACTTGACGGCTACACCTTC CSATTLDGYTF
TRBJ1-1 TRBV7-8 TRBD1 once TGTGCCAGCAGCTTAGAGGGGGCCAGAGTGAACACTGAAGCTTTCTTT CASSLEGARVNTEAFF
TRBJ1-2 TRBV19 TRBD1 NA TGTGCCAGTAGTATAGTAGGGGGCATAGCTAACTATGGCTACACCTTC CASSIVGGIANYGYTF
TRBJ2-7 TRBV28 NA NA TGTGCCAGCAGTTCCCCCCTACAGGGTAGGAGGTTCTCCTACGAGCAGTACTTC CASSSPLQGRRFSYEQYF
TRBJ2-1 TRBV11-2 TRBD2 NA TGTGCCAGCAGCTTAGATCTAGCGGGAGGGCCTAATGAGCAGTTCTTC CASSLDLAGGPNEQFF
TRBJ1-1 TRBV6-6 NA NA TGTGCCAGCAGTTACTCGAGTGAAAAGAACACTGAAGCTTTCTTT CASSYSSEKNTEAFF
TRBJ1-1 TRBV29-1 NA NA TGCAGCGCCCTCCCTGCGACAGGCCTTGTAGAAGCTTTCTTT CSALPATGLVEAFF
TRBJ2-7 TRBV7-9 NA NA TGTGCCAGCAGGAGCTCCTACGAGCAGTACTTC CASRSSYEQYF
TRBJ1-3 TRBV5-1 TRBD1 NA TGCGCCAGCAGCCAACAGGGGTTTGGAAACACCATATATTTT CASSQQGFGNTIYF